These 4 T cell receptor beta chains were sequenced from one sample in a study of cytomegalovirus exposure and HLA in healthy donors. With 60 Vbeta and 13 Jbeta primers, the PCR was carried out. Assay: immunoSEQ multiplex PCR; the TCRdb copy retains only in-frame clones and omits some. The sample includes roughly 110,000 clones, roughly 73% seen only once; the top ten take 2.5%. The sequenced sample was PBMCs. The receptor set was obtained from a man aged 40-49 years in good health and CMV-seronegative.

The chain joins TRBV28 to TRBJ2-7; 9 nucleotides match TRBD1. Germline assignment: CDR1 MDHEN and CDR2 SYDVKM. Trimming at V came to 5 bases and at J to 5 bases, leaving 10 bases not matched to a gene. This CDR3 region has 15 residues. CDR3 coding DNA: TGTGCCAGCAGTCTTAGGACAGGGGCTGAAGACGAGCAGTACTTC. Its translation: CASSLRTGAEDEQYF.

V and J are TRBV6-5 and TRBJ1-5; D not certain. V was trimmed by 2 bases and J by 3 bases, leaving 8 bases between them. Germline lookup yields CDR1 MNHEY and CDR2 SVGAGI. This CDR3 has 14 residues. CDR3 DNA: TGTGCCAGCAGTTACCGGGGTGTCAATCAGCCCCAGCATTTT. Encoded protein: CASSYRGVNQPQHF.

CDR3 sequence reads: CASSVGTGIYEQYF. DNA of the CDR3: TGTGCCAGCAGTGTGGGGACAGGAATCTACGAGCAGTACTTC. This sequence joins TRBV2 and TRBJ2-7; TRBD1 matches 8 bases. This CDR3 comprises 14 residues. V shed 4 bases, J shed 3 bases, and the junction held 5 bases outside the gene matches. The germline V gene encodes CDR1 SNHLY and CDR2 FYNNEI.

CDR3 bases: TGCGCCAGCAGCTGGCAGGGGGGCGTAGGAAATTCACCCCTCCACTTT. It translates to CASSWQGGVGNSPLHF. The chain is built from TRBV5-1 and TRBJ1-6; 7 bases fit TRBD1. CDR3 length: 16 amino acids. The germline V gene has CDR1 SGHRS and CDR2 YFSETQ. The V and J ends lost 3 bases and 7 bases, in that order; junction bases with no gene match: 10.